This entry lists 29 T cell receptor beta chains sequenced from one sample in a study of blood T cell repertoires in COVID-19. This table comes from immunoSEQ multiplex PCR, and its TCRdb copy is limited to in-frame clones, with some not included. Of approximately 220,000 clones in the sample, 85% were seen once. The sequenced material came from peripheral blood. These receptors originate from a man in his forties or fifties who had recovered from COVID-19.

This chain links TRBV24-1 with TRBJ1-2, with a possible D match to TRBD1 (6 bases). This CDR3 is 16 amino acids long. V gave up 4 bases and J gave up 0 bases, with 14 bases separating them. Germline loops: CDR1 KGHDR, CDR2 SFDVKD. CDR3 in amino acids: CATSEPLGQSNYGYTF. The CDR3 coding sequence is TGTGCCACCAGTGAGCCGTTAGGACAGTCTAACTATGGCTACACCTTC.

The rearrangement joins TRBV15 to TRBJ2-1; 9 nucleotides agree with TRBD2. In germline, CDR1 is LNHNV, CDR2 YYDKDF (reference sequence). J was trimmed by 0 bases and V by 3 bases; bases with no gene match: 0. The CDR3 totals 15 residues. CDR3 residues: CATSSSGSSYNEQFF. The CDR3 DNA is TGTGCCACCAGCAGTAGCGGGAGCTCCTACAATGAGCAGTTCTTC.

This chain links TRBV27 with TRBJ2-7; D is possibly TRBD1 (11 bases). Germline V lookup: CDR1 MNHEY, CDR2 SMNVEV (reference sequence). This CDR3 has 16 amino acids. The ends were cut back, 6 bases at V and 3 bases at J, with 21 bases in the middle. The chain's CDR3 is CASRLAGQGVVYEQYF. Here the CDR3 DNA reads TGTGCCAGCAGACTAGCGGGACAGGGGGTAGTCTACGAGCAGTACTTC.

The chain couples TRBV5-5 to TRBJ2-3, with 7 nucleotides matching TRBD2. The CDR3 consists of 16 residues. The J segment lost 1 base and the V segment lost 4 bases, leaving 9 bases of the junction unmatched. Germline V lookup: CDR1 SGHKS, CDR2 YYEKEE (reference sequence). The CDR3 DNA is TGTGCCAGCAGCCCTTCCGGGACTACCCGCACAGATACGCAGTATTTT. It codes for CASSPSGTTRTDTQYF.

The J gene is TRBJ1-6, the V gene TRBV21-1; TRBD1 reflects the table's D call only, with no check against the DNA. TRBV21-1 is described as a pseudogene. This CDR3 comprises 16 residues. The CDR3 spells CASRPDRETYNSPLHF. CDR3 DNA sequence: TGTGCCAGCAGACCCGACAGGGAGACCTATAATTCACCCCTCCACTTT.

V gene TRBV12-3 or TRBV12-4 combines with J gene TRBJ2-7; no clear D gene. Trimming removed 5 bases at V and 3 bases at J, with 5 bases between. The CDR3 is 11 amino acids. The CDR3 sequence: CASSKHYEQYF. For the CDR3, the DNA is TGTGCCAGCAGTAAACACTACGAGCAGTACTTC.

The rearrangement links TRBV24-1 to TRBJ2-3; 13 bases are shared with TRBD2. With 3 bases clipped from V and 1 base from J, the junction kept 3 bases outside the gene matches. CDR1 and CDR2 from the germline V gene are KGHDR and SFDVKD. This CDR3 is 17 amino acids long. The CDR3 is CATSDPGLAGGTDTQYF. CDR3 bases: TGTGCCACCAGTGATCCCGGACTAGCGGGGGGCACAGATACGCAGTATTTT.

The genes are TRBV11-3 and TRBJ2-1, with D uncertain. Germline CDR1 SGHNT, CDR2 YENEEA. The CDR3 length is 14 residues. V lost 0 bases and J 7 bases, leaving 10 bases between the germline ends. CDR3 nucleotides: TGTGCCAGCAGCTTAGATAGGATCAGGAATGAGCAGTTCTTC. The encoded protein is CASSLDRIRNEQFF.

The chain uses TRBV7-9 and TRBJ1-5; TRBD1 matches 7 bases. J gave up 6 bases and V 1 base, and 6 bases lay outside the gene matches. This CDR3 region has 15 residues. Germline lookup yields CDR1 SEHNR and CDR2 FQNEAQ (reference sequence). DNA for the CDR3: TGTGCCAGCAGCTTAGAAGGGGGCGCGACTCAGCCCCAGCATTTT. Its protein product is CASSLEGGATQPQHF.

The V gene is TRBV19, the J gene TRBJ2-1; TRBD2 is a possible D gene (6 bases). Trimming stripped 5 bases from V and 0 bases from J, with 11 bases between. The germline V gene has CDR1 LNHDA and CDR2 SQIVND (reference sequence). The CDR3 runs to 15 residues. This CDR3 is CASSPDSGSYNEQFF. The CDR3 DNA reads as TGTGCCAGTAGTCCCGATAGCGGCTCCTACAATGAGCAGTTCTTC.

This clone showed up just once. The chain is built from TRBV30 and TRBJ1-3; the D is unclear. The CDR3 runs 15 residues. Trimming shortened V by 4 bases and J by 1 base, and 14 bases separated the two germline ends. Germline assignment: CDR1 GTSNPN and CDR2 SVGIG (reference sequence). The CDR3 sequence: CAWTSRVWSGNTIYF. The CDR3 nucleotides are TGTGCCTGGACCTCCCGGGTATGGTCTGGAAACACCATATATTTT. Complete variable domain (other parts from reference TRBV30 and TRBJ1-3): SQTIHQWPATLVQPVGSPLSLECTVEGTSNPNLYWYRQAAGRGLQLLFYSVGIGQISSEVPQNLSASRPQDRQFILSSKKLLLSDSGFYLCAWTSRVWSGNTIYFGEGSWLTVV.

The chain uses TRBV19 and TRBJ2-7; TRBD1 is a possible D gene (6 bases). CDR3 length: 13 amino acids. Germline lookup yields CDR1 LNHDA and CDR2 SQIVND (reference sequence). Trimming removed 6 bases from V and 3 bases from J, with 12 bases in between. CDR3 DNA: TGTGCCAGTAGGGCATCAGGGGTCTACGAGCAGTACTTC. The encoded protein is CASRASGVYEQYF.

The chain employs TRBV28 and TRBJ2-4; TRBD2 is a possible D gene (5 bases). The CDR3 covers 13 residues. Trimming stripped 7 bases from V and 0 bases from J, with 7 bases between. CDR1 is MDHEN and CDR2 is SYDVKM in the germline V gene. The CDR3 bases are TGTGCCAGCACTAGCCTAGCCAAAAACATTCAGTACTTC. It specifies CASTSLAKNIQYF.

CDR3 sequence reads: CASSGASGRAGGELFF. Written as DNA, the CDR3 is TGTGCCAGCAGCGGGGCTAGCGGGAGGGCCGGCGGGGAGCTGTTTTTT. The chain combines TRBV5-4 with TRBJ2-2, with TRBD2 matching 12 bases. J lost 7 bases, V lost 4 bases, and 8 bases had no gene match. Germline V gives CDR1 SGHNT, CDR2 YYREEE (reference sequence). The length of the CDR3 is 16 residues. Variable domain in full (rest from reference TRBV5-4 and TRBJ2-2): ETGVTQSPTHLIKTRGQQVTLRCSSQSGHNTVSWYQQALGQGPQFIFQYYREEENGRGNFPPRFSGLQFPNYSSELNVNALELDDSALYLCASSGASGRAGGELFFGEGSRLTVL.

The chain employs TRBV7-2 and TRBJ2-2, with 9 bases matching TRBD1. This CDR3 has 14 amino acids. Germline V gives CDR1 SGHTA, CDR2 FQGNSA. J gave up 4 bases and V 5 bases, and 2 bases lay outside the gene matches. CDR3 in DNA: TGTGCCAGCAGCCAGACAGGGGGCACCGGGGAGCTGTTTTTT. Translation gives CASSQTGGTGELFF.

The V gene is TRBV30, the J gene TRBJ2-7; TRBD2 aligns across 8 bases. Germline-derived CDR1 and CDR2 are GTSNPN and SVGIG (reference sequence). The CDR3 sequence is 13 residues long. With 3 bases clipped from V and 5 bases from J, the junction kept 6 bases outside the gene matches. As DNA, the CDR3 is TGTGCCTGGAGACCAGCGGGAGTCAACGAGCAGTACTTC. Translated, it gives CAWRPAGVNEQYF.

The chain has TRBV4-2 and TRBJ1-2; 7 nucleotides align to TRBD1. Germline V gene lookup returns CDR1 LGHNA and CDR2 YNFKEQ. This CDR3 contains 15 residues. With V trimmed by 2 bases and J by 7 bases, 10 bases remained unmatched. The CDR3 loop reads CASSQQTGPTGGYTF. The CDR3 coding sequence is TGTGCCAGCAGCCAACAGACAGGGCCTACGGGTGGCTACACCTTC.

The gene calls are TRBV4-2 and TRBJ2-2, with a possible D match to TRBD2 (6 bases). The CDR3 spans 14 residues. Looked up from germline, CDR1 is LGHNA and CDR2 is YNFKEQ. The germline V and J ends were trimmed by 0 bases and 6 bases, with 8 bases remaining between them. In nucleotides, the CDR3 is TGTGCCAGCAGCCAAGATCCGGGAGCCGGGGAGCTGTTTTTT. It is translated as CASSQDPGAGELFF.

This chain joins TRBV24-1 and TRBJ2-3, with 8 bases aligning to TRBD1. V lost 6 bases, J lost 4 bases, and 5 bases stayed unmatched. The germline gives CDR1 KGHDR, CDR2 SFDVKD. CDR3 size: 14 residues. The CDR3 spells CATSPGGMADTQYF. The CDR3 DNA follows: TGTGCCACCAGTCCAGGGGGCATGGCAGATACGCAGTATTTT.

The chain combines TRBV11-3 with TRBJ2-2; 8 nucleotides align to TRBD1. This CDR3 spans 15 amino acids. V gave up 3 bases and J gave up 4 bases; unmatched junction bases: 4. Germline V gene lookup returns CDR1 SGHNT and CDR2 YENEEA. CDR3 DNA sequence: TGTGCCAGCAGCTTGGGGCAGGGGGCCACCGGGGAGCTGTTTTTT. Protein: CASSLGQGATGELFF.

The CDR3 reads CASSYPREKGSEQYF. The DNA of the CDR3 is TGTGCCAGCAGTTACCCCCGGGAGAAGGGGTCCGAGCAGTACTTC. The V call is TRBV7-9, the J call TRBJ2-7; D perhaps matches TRBD2 (6 bases). From germline, CDR1 is SEHNR and CDR2 FQNEAQ (reference sequence). The CDR3 has 15 residues. Trimming shortened V by 6 bases and J by 6 bases, and 21 bases separated the two germline ends.

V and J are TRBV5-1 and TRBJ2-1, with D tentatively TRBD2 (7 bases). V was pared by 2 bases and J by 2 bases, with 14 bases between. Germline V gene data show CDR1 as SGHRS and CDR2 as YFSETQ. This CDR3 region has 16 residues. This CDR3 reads CASSFGGGGPYNEQFF. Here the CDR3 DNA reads TGCGCCAGCAGCTTCGGGGGAGGGGGTCCCTACAATGAGCAGTTCTTC.

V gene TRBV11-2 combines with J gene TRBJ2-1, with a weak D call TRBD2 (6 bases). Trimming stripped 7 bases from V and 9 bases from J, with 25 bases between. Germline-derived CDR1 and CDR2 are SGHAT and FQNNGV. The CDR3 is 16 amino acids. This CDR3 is CASNHDGGTGLSEQFF. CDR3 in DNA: TGTGCCAGCAATCACGACGGCGGGACGGGGTTGAGTGAGCAGTTCTTC.

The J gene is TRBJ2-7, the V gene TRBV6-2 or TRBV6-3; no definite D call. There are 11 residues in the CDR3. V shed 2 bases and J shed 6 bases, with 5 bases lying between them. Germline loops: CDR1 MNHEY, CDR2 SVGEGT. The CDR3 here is CASSYRSEQYF. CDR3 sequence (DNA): TGTGCCAGCAGTTACAGGAGCGAGCAGTACTTC.

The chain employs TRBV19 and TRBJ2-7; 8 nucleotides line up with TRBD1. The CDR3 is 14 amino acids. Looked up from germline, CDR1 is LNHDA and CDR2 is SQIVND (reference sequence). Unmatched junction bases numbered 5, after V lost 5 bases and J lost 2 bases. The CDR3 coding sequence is TGTGCCAGTAGTGGGACAGGCGGCGCCTACGAGCAGTACTTC. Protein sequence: CASSGTGGAYEQYF.

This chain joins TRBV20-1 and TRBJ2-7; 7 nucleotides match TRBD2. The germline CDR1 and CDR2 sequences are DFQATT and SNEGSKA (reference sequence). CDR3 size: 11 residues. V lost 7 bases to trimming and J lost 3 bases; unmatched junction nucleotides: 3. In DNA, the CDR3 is TGCAGTGGGGGGGGAGGCTACGAGCAGTACTTC. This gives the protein CSGGGGYEQYF.

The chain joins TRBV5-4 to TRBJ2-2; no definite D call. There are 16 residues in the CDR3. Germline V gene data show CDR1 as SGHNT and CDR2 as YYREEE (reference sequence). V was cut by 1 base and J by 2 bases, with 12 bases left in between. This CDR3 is CASSLLAIGNTGELFF. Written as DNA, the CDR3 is TGTGCCAGCAGCTTGCTTGCGATCGGTAACACCGGGGAGCTGTTTTTT. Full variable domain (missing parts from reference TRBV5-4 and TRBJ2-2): ETGVTQSPTHLIKTRGQQVTLRCSSQSGHNTVSWYQQALGQGPQFIFQYYREEENGRGNFPPRFSGLQFPNYSSELNVNALELDDSALYLCASSLLAIGNTGELFFGEGSRLTVL.

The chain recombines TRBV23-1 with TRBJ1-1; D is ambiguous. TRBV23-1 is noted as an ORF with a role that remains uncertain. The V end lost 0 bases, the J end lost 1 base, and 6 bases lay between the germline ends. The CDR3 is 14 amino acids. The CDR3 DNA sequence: TGCGCCAGCAGTCAATCGAGTGGGAACACTGAAGCTTTCTTT. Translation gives CASSQSSGNTEAFF.

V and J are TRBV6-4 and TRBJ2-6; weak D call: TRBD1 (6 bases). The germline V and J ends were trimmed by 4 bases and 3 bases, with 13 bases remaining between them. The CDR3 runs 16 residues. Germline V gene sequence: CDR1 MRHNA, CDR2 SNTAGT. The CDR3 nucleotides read TGTGCCAGCAGTGCTCGCACAGGGAATGGGGCCAACGTCCTGACTTTC. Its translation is CASSARTGNGANVLTF.